Given below is one T cell receptor (beta chain) in context. These data belong to a study of shared T cell receptors in the human thymus. The CDR3 spans 14 residues. Germline trimming cut 2 bases from V and 4 bases from J; bases unmatched to any gene: 5. CDR1 is MNHEY and CDR2 is SVGAGI in the germline V gene. Produced via immunoSEQ multiplex PCR; TCRdb's table is partial and in-frame only. In the table there are 640,000 or so clones, about 89% of which are singletons. This sample was also put to use in a study of human thymus T cells. As that report states: Resections removed during corrective heart surgery provided the thymus tissue used. Gene usage for V and J segments appeared biased in thymic and blood repertoires. Related research has reported that thymic repertoires overlap highly among unrelated individuals.

The TCR originated in a boy under two years old with a congenital heart defect. Sequenced: thymocytes. The V gene is TRBV6-5, the J gene TRBJ2-7, with 7 positions matching TRBD1. The CDR3 nucleotides are TGTGCCAGCAGTTACGAGAGGGGGCGATACGAGCAGTACTTC. Residues: CASSYERGRYEQYF.